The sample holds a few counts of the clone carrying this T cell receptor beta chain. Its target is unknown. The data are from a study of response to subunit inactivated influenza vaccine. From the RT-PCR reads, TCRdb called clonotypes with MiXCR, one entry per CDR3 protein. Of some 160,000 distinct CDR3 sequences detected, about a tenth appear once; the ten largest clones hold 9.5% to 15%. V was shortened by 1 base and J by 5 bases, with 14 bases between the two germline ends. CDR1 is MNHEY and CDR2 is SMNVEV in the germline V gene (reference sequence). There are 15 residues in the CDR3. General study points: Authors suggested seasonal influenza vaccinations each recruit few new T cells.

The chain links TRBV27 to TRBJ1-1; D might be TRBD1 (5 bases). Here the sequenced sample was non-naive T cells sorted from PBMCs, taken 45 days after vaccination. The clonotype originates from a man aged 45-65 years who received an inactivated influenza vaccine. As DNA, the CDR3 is TGTGCCAGCAGTTTATTGTGGGGGGTTGGGACTGAAGCTTTCTTT. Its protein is CASSLLWGVGTEAFF.